This TCR beta chain came from a study of blood T cells in healthy people across ages. Study-level points and caveats: In long-lived donors, naive CD4+ cell counts and diversity exceeded those of aged donors.

For the second PCR, which ran for 7 to 11 cycles, a sample-barcoded 5' primer and a J-beta primer mix were used. A single record per CDR3 protein comes from TCRdb applying MiXCR to the 5' RACE reads. Of around 750,000 distinct CDR3 sequences listed, roughly 53% are singletons. Remarks on this clonotype: As yet, its antigen is unknown.

The trim removed 5 bases at V and 2 bases at J, leaving 16 bases unmatched. This CDR3 has 17 residues. Germline CDR1 and CDR2: DFQATT and SNEGSKA (reference sequence). Source material: blood. The source of this sequence is a man older than 75 in good health. This chain uses TRBV20-1 with TRBJ2-7, with TRBD1 identical over 9 bases. For the CDR3, the DNA is TGCAGTGCTTCAAAAAGGGACCGGGACAGGGCCCCCTACGAGCAGTACTTC. It codes for CSASKRDRDRAPYEQYF.